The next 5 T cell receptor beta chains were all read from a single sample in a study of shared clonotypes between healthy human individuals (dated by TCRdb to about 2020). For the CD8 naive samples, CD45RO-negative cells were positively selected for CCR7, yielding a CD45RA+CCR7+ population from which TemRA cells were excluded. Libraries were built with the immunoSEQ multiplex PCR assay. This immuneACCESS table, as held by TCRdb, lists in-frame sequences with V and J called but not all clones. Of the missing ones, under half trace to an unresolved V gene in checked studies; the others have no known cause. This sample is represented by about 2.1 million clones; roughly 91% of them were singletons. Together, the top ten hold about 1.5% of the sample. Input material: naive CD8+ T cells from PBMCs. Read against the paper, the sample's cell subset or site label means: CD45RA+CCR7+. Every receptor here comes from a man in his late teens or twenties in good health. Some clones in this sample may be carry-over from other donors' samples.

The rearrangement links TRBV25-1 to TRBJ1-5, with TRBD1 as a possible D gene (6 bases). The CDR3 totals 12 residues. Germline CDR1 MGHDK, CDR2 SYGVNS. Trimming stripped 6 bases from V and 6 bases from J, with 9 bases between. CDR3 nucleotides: TGTGCCAGCAGCACAGGGAGTCAGCCCCAGCATTTT. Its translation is CASSTGSQPQHF.

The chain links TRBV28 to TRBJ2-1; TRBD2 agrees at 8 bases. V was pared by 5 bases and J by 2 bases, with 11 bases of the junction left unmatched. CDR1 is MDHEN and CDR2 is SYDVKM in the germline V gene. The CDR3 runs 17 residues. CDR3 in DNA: TGTGCCAGCAGTCCCCCAGAGCGGGAGATCCCCTACAATGAGCAGTTCTTC. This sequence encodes CASSPPEREIPYNEQFF.

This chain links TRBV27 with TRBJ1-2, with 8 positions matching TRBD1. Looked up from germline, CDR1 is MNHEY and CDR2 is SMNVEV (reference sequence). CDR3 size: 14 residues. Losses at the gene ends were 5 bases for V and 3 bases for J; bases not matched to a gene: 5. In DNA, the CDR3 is TGTGCCAGCAGTCCGAAGACAGGGGACTATGGCTACACCTTC. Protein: CASSPKTGDYGYTF.

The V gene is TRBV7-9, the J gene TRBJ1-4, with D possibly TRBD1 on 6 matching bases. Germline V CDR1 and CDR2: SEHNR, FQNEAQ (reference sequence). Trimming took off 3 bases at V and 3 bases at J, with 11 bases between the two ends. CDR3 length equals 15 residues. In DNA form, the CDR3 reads TGTGCCAGCAGCTTGTCGAGACAGGCTAATGAAAAACTGTTTTTT. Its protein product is CASSLSRQANEKLFF.

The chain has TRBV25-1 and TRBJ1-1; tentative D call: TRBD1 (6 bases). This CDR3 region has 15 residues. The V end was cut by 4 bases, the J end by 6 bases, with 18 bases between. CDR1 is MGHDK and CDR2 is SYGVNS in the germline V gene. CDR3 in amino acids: CASSAAGTLWAEAFF. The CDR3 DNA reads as TGTGCCAGCAGTGCGGCCGGGACACTCTGGGCTGAAGCTTTCTTT.